This T cell receptor (beta chain) was observed in a study of T cell clusters in autoimmune cytopenias. Each sample's input was roughly 250 ng genomic DNA, 40,000 or so genome equivalents. By frequency, this clonotype registers medium-sized. The CDR3 has 14 amino acids. The germline gives CDR1 SGHNT, CDR2 YYREEE (reference sequence). TRB rearrangements were amplified by touch-down multiplex PCR with mixed TRB-A/B primers. TCRdb reprocessed the multiplex PCR reads and stores each CDR3 protein as one record, lacking DNA. Its table records thousands of distinct CDR3 sequences. The sample also formed part of further work on T cell repertoires in aging, cancer and after chemotherapy. That report notes: Six age groups, ranging from 30 or younger to 70 or older, included the donors. Clear clonal overlap appeared across healthy donor samples taken over several months to years.

The sequence came from a human donor in good health. Specimen: peripheral blood. V gene TRBV5-4 combines with J gene TRBJ2-2. The CDR3 region is CASSYGRNTGELFF. The full variable domain, in which reference TRBV5-4 and TRBJ2-2 provide the parts outside the CDR3, is ETGVTQSPTHLIKTRGQQVTLRCSSQSGHNTVSWYQQALGQGPQFIFQYYREEENGRGNFPPRFSGLQFPNYSSELNVNALELDDSALYLCASSYGRNTGELFFGEGSRLTVL.